Here is one TCR beta chain with its context. Treatment denoted: about 20 received Ad26.COV2.S at low or high dose, single or two shots; several received placebo; per-sample allocation not given. Collection of the samples took place on day 63 after the first injection of vaccine or placebo. The data stem from a study of Ad26.COV2.S vaccination and SARS-CoV-2 variants. The data were produced by immunoSEQ multiplex PCR, yet TCRdb's version contains in-frame clones alone and is incomplete. The sample consists of approximately 300,000 clones, roughly 80% of them appearing once. After removal of 0 bases from V and 5 bases from J, the junction contained 11 bases not matched to a gene. CDR1 and CDR2 from the germline V gene are GTSNPN and SVGIG (reference sequence). The CDR3 has 16 residues.

The chain has TRBV30 and TRBJ1-2; 8 bases map to TRBD1. The clonotype comes from a person aged 18-65 years who received the Ad26.COV2.S COVID-19 vaccine or a placebo. The sequencing used peripheral blood, collected in a trial of Ad26.COV2.S vaccine versus placebo. The CDR3 DNA reads TGTGCCTGGAGTGTCCTCAAGGACAGGGACGGGTATGGCTACACCTTC. This translates into CAWSVLKDRDGYGYTF.